Below are 30 T cell receptor beta chains sequenced from a single sample in a study of CD8 T cells in Susac syndrome. Roughly 0.45 to 1 ug RNA was reverse transcribed with random hexamers. TCRdb used MiXCR to reprocess the immunoSEQ multiplex PCR reads, holding one entry per CDR3 protein. The sample lists a few hundred thousand distinct CDR3 sequences; 70% to 90% were seen once. The material sequenced was CD8+ T cells from PBMCs. Receptors were obtained from a human donor with multiple sclerosis.

This clonotype has just one count. V and J are TRBV27 and TRBJ1-5; D uncertain. V was clipped by 1 base and J by 3 bases, with 10 bases between them. The length of the CDR3 is 15 residues. CDR1 is MNHEY, CDR2 SMNVEV, per germline (reference sequence). The CDR3 sequence is CASSLYFSANQPQHF. Written as DNA, the CDR3 is TGTGCCAGCAGTTTATACTTCAGTGCCAATCAGCCCCAGCATTTT.

The chain employs TRBV19 and TRBJ2-7, with D perhaps matching TRBD1 (5 bases). Germline lookup yields CDR1 LNHDA and CDR2 SQIVND (reference sequence). The CDR3 extends over 13 amino acids. Trimming removed 3 bases from V and 3 bases from J, with 9 bases in between. Written as DNA, the CDR3 is TGTGCCAGTAGTATTGGGCAGGGCTACGAGCAGTACTTC. Its protein is CASSIGQGYEQYF.

This clonotype was seen a few times. The genes are TRBV11-1 and TRBJ1-2; D gene uncertain. V was pared by 5 bases and J by 6 bases, with 16 bases between. The CDR3 covers 14 residues. Germline values: CDR1 SGHAT, CDR2 FQDESV (reference sequence). DNA for the CDR3: TGTGCCAGCAGCCCCTCTTATGATATGGATGGCTACACCTTC. Translated: CASSPSYDMDGYTF.

The V call is TRBV7-9, the J call TRBJ2-5; 11 nucleotides line up with TRBD1. Losses at the gene ends were 4 bases for V and 2 bases for J; bases not matched to a gene: 12. The CDR3 loop spans 18 amino acids. In germline, CDR1 is SEHNR, CDR2 FQNEAQ (reference sequence). CDR3 residues: CASSYPTSGTGGQETQYF. In DNA, the CDR3 is TGTGCCAGCAGCTACCCGACCTCCGGGACAGGGGGACAAGAGACCCAGTACTTC.

This rearrangement joins TRBV29-1 to TRBJ1-2; 8 bases align to TRBD1. Germline V lookup: CDR1 SQVTM, CDR2 ANQGSEA. The CDR3 totals 12 residues. J was trimmed by 9 bases and V by 6 bases; bases with no gene match: 9. The DNA of the CDR3 is TGCAGCGTCCCCAGGGGGCGTAGGAGCTACACCTTC. Translated, it gives CSVPRGRRSYTF.

The chain is built from TRBV20-1 and TRBJ2-7; D gene unclear. Trimming stripped 0 bases from V and 4 bases from J, with 13 bases between. Germline CDR1 DFQATT, CDR2 SNEGSKA (reference sequence). The length of the CDR3 is 14 residues. The CDR3 region is CSARDHPAGYEQYF. DNA for the CDR3: TGCAGTGCTAGAGATCACCCGGCTGGGTACGAGCAGTACTTC.

This clonotype has more than one count but fewer than ten. The DNA for the CDR3 is TGTGCCAGCAGTTCTCACTACGAGCAGTACTTC. Protein sequence: CASSSHYEQYF. V and J are TRBV27 and TRBJ2-7; D not resolved. Trimming shortened V by 4 bases and J by 3 bases, and 4 bases separated the two germline ends. CDR1 is MNHEY and CDR2 is SMNVEV in the germline V gene (reference sequence). The length of the CDR3 is 11 residues.

The V and J genes are TRBV5-4 and TRBJ2-2; D may be TRBD1 (6 bases). The V gene lost 1 base and the J gene lost 1 base, with 20 bases spanning the gap. CDR3 length: 19 amino acids. Per germline, CDR1 SGHNT and CDR2 YYREEE (reference sequence). The CDR3 protein is CASSLPLGGAEKNTGELFF. CDR3 sequence (DNA): TGTGCCAGCAGCTTGCCCTTAGGGGGAGCGGAAAAGAACACCGGGGAGCTGTTTTTT.

This CDR3 is CASSYAGLPKETQYF. In DNA, the CDR3 is TGTGCCAGCAGCTACGCGGGACTACCGAAAGAGACCCAGTACTTC. The V and J genes are TRBV9 and TRBJ2-5; 7 bases agree with TRBD2. Germline lookup yields CDR1 SGDLS and CDR2 YYNGEE. The ends lost 4 bases at V and 3 bases at J; junction bases unmatched: 9. The CDR3 consists of 15 residues.

This rearrangement joins TRBV27 to TRBJ1-6; D gene uncertain. The germline V gene encodes CDR1 MNHEY and CDR2 SMNVEV (reference sequence). With 7 bases removed from V and 0 bases from J, the gap between germline ends came to 10 bases. This CDR3 is 15 amino acids long. The CDR3 DNA reads TGTGCCAGCAATGAGTACAGCTCCTATAATTCACCCCTCCACTTT. It is translated as CASNEYSSYNSPLHF.

This chain joins TRBV11-2 and TRBJ1-6; 7 positions match TRBD1. J lost 9 bases, V lost 1 base, and 6 bases had no gene match. CDR1 SGHAT and CDR2 FQNNGV come from the germline V gene. The CDR3 is 15 amino acids. The CDR3 DNA follows: TGTGCCAGCAGCTTAGGGCCAGGGGGAAGTTCACCCCTCCACTTT. Translating it yields CASSLGPGGSSPLHF.

The genes are TRBV20-1 and TRBJ2-7, with D possibly matching TRBD2 (6 bases). The CDR3 runs 13 residues. Trimming stripped 6 bases from V and 1 base from J, with 13 bases between. Germline V lookup: CDR1 DFQATT, CDR2 SNEGSKA (reference sequence). The CDR3, as DNA: TGCAGTGCCGACCGACTAGAGTCCTACGAGCAGTACTTC. It yields the protein CSADRLESYEQYF.

The chain employs TRBV14 and TRBJ2-1; D is perhaps TRBD1 (5 bases). Trimming cost V 6 bases and J 1 base, with 19 bases left between them. CDR1 SGHDN and CDR2 FVKESK come from the germline V gene. The length of the CDR3 is 17 residues. CDR3 residues: CASRPKYQGGSYNEQFF. The CDR3 nucleotides read TGTGCCAGCAGACCCAAATATCAGGGTGGATCCTACAATGAGCAGTTCTTC.

V usage is TRBV29-1 and J usage is TRBJ2-1; 7 bases agree with TRBD1. V trimming: 6 bases; J trimming: 4 bases; junction bases outside the gene matches: 9. In germline, CDR1 is SQVTM, CDR2 ANQGSEA. The CDR3 extends over 14 amino acids. CDR3: CSVIEGALYNEQFF. In DNA form, the CDR3 reads TGCAGCGTAATCGAGGGGGCTCTATACAATGAGCAGTTCTTC.

The chain's CDR3 is CASSNGGLIVETQYF. The CDR3 nucleotides are TGTGCCAGCAGCAACGGGGGGTTAATAGTAGAGACCCAGTACTTC. The genes are TRBV9 and TRBJ2-5, with 7 bases fitting TRBD2. Per germline, CDR1 SGDLS and CDR2 YYNGEE. Trimming removed 4 bases from V and 4 bases from J; junction bases left unmatched: 10. This CDR3 has 15 amino acids.

The chain combines TRBV7-2 with TRBJ2-1; 8 nucleotides line up with TRBD2. V lost 7 bases to trimming and J lost 4 bases; unmatched junction nucleotides: 6. The germline V gene encodes CDR1 SGHTA and CDR2 FQGNSA. The CDR3 runs 14 residues. DNA of the CDR3: TGTGCCAGCACCCGGGAGGGCCCGTACAATGAGCAGTTCTTC. This encodes CASTREGPYNEQFF.

The chain combines TRBV12-5 with TRBJ1-1; D remains ambiguous. V was pared by 5 bases and J by 0 bases, with 1 base between. Germline V lookup: CDR1 LGHNT, CDR2 FRNRAP. This CDR3 contains 11 residues. This CDR3 is CASGMNTEAFF. The CDR3, as DNA: TGTGCTAGTGGTATGAACACTGAAGCTTTCTTT.

This sequence joins TRBV28 and TRBJ2-7; TRBD2 matches 10 bases. J gave up 6 bases and V 3 bases, and 2 bases lay outside the gene matches. Germline values: CDR1 MDHEN, CDR2 SYDVKM. The length of the CDR3 is 13 residues. DNA for the CDR3: TGTGCCAGCAGTTTGCTAGCGGGAGCCGAGCAGTACTTC. It codes for CASSLLAGAEQYF.

The gene calls are TRBV5-1 and TRBJ2-1; 7 bases map to TRBD2. Germline assignment: CDR1 SGHRS and CDR2 YFSETQ. V dropped 0 bases and J dropped 15; count of bases not matched to a gene: 9. The CDR3 sequence is 13 residues long. The CDR3 sequence is CASSLGGQRERFF. Here the CDR3 DNA reads TGCGCCAGCAGCTTGGGAGGTCAGCGGGAACGGTTCTTC.

This chain connects TRBV7-9 to TRBJ2-1, with TRBD2 matching 7 bases. V shed 5 bases, J shed 8 bases, and the junction held 3 bases outside the gene matches. The CDR3 has 12 amino acids. The germline CDR1 and CDR2 sequences are SEHNR and FQNEAQ (reference sequence). CDR3 DNA sequence: TGTGCCAGCAGCGGGACTAAGGATGAGCAGTTCTTC. This encodes CASSGTKDEQFF.

The chain recombines TRBV12-3 or TRBV12-4 with TRBJ2-3; a possible D gene is TRBD1 (5 bases). With 3 bases removed from V and 3 bases from J, the gap between germline ends came to 10 bases. CDR3 length: 14 residues. The CDR3 DNA reads as TGTGCCAGCAGTTTTGACAGTGTTACAGATACGCAGTATTTT. Encoded protein: CASSFDSVTDTQYF.

CDR3 region: CASSLLLAGGPHEQYF. The DNA of the CDR3 is TGTGCCAGCAGTTTATTACTAGCGGGAGGGCCCCACGAGCAGTACTTC. V usage is TRBV27 and J usage is TRBJ2-7; 13 bases line up with TRBD2. This CDR3 has 16 residues. Germline V gene lookup returns CDR1 MNHEY and CDR2 SMNVEV (reference sequence). Trimming removed 1 base from V and 5 bases from J; junction bases left unmatched: 5.

V is TRBV7-9 and J is TRBJ1-2; no clear D gene. The length of the CDR3 is 12 residues. V dropped 6 bases and J dropped 6 bases, with 11 bases sitting between them. Germline assignment: CDR1 SEHNR and CDR2 FQNEAQ (reference sequence). The CDR3: CASSHSQNGYTF. The CDR3 DNA sequence: TGTGCCAGCAGTCATAGTCAGAATGGCTACACCTTC. Variable domain in full (rest from reference TRBV7-9 and TRBJ1-2): DTGVSQNPRHKITKRGQNVTFRCDPISEHNRLYWYRQTLGQGPEFLTYFQNEAQLEKSRLLSDRFSAERPKGSFSTLEIQRTEQGDSAMYLCASSHSQNGYTFGSGTRLTVV.

This clonotype appeared a single time. The chain couples TRBV27 to TRBJ2-7, with D maybe TRBD1 (6 bases). Germline-derived CDR1 and CDR2 are MNHEY and SMNVEV (reference sequence). Trimming took off 7 bases at V and 4 bases at J, with 17 bases between the two ends. This CDR3 spans 14 amino acids. The CDR3 DNA is TGTGCCAGCACACCCTTAGGGGGTAATTACGAGCAGTACTTC. Protein: CASTPLGGNYEQYF.

CDR3 amino acids: CASSFGSKREAFF. The CDR3 coding sequence is TGTGCCAGCAGTTTTGGGTCGAAACGGGAAGCTTTCTTT. This rearrangement joins TRBV27 to TRBJ1-1, with no clear D. CDR1 MNHEY and CDR2 SMNVEV come from the germline V gene (reference sequence). V lost 3 bases, J lost 8 bases, and 13 bases lay in between. This CDR3 region has 13 residues.

This chain uses TRBV27 with TRBJ2-7; a possible D gene is TRBD1 (6 bases). Trimming removed 5 bases from V and 3 bases from J, with 14 bases in between. The germline CDR1 and CDR2 sequences are MNHEY and SMNVEV (reference sequence). CDR3 size: 14 residues. CDR3 amino acids: CASSPFQGNYEQYF. CDR3 in DNA: TGTGCCAGCAGTCCCTTTCAGGGGAACTACGAGCAGTACTTC.

The chain employs TRBV9 and TRBJ1-1; the D is unclear. This CDR3 is 15 amino acids long. V was shortened by 0 bases and J by 0 bases, with 9 bases between the two germline ends. Germline values: CDR1 SGDLS, CDR2 YYNGEE. CDR3 sequence reads: CASSVGVGMNTEAFF. CDR3 sequence (DNA): TGTGCCAGCAGCGTAGGAGTGGGTATGAACACTGAAGCTTTCTTT.

This sequence joins TRBV19 and TRBJ2-7; 8 bases match TRBD2. The germline CDR1 and CDR2 sequences are LNHDA and SQIVND (reference sequence). The CDR3 totals 17 residues. V dropped 3 bases and J dropped 0; count of bases not matched to a gene: 10. CDR3 in amino acids: CASSMQWLAGLSYEQYF. The CDR3 DNA follows: TGTGCCAGTAGTATGCAGTGGCTAGCGGGCCTCTCCTACGAGCAGTACTTC.

The sample holds one count of this clonotype. The chain carries TRBV4-1 and TRBJ2-2; TRBD1 is a possible D gene (5 bases). CDR1 and CDR2 (germline): MGHRA, YSYEKL. V was trimmed by 4 bases and J by 2 bases, leaving 14 bases between them. CDR3 size: 16 residues. The CDR3 bases are TGCGCCAGCAGCCTTCAGGGTTTCGGTAACACCGGGGAGCTGTTTTTT. Protein product: CASSLQGFGNTGELFF.

The gene calls are TRBV25-1 and TRBJ2-1; the D gene is possibly TRBD2 (6 bases). Trimming stripped 1 base from V and 5 bases from J, with 15 bases between. The CDR3 runs 16 residues. Germline V gene data show CDR1 as MGHDK and CDR2 as SYGVNS. The CDR3 DNA reads as TGTGCCAGCAGTGAATCTGACTCCGGGGGACACAATGAGCAGTTCTTC. As protein: CASSESDSGGHNEQFF.